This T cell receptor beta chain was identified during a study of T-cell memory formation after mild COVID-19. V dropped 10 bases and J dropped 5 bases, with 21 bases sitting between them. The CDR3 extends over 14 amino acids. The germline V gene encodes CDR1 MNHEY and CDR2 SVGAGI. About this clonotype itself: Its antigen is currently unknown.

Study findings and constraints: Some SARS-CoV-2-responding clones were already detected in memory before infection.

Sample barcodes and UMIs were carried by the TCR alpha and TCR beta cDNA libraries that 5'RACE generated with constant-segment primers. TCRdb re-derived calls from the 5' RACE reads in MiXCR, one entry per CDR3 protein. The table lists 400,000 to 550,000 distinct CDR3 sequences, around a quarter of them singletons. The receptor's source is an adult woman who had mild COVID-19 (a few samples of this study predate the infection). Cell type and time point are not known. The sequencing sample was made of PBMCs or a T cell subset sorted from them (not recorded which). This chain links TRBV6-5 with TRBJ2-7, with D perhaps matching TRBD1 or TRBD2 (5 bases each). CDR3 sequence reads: CANNDPDGTHEQYV. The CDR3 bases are TGTGCCAATAACGACCCGGACGGGACCCACGAGCAGTACGTC.